The entry below gives a single T cell receptor beta chain sequence along with its context. Its matching antigen is unknown. The data derive from a study of cytomegalovirus exposure and HLA in healthy donors. As for the study in general: A prior analysis found roughly 110 million unique TCR beta sequences from about 179 million T cells. Findings of the study overall: In a later analysis, TCR beta V- and J-gene trimming was associated with a missense DCLRE1C variant. Published work reported that the classifier diagnosed cytomegalovirus status with high specificity and sensitivity. Most TCR sequences proved rare, with some public TCRs found in many donors.

The PCR employed 60 Vbeta primers together with 13 Jbeta primers. Sequenced by immunoSEQ multiplex PCR; TCRdb stores in-frame clones only, minus some. The sample lists some 130,000 clones; more than 70% were seen once. The CDR3 sequence is 16 residues long. Per the germline V gene, CDR1 is SGHNT and CDR2 is YYREEE (reference sequence). Trimming pared 4 bases from V and 2 bases from J, leaving 19 bases between. Sequenced: PBMCs. V usage is TRBV5-4 and J usage is TRBJ2-7; D may be TRBD2 (6 bases). The sequence came from a man aged 35-49 years in good health and CMV-seronegative. The chain's CDR3 is CASSGEAGTLTYEQYF. The CDR3 DNA reads as TGTGCCAGCAGCGGGGAGGCAGGCACCTTAACCTACGAGCAGTACTTC.